A single sample is the source of the 28 T cell receptor beta chains below, sequenced in a study of T-cell memory formation after mild COVID-19. TCRdb re-derived calls from the 5' RACE reads in MiXCR, one entry per CDR3 protein. The sample contains some 190,000 distinct CDR3 sequences, around 16% of which appear only once. The sequencing input was PBMCs or a T cell subset sorted from them (not recorded which). These receptors originate from an adult woman who had mild COVID-19 (a few samples of this study predate the infection). Cell type and time point are not known.

This clonotype was seen ten or more times. The gene calls are TRBV7-6 and TRBJ1-1; D unresolved. Germline-derived CDR1 and CDR2 are SGHVS and FNYEAQ. The CDR3 contains 13 residues. Trimming removed 2 bases from V and 3 bases from J, with 7 bases in between. The CDR3 DNA follows: TGTGCCAGCAGCTTAAGGATCGACACTGAAGCTTTCTTT. Translation gives CASSLRIDTEAFF.

This clonotype was observed many times. This chain connects TRBV20-1 to TRBJ2-3; D not certain. The CDR3 runs to 16 residues. The germline gives CDR1 DFQATT, CDR2 SNEGSKA (reference sequence). The V end lost 3 bases, the J end lost 0 bases, and 16 bases lay between the germline ends. The CDR3 region is CSASPLGISSTDTQYF. The CDR3 DNA follows: TGCAGTGCTAGCCCCCTGGGGATTTCTAGCACAGATACGCAGTATTTT.

The CDR3 protein is CASSQVARYTGELFF. In DNA, the CDR3 is TGCGCCAGCAGCCAAGTAGCGCGGTACACCGGGGAGCTGTTTTTT. This chain connects TRBV4-1 to TRBJ2-2; possible D gene TRBD2, 5 bases. The V gene's germline CDR1 is MGHRA and CDR2 YSYEKL. V lost 1 base and J lost 3, with 9 bases in between. This CDR3 is built from 15 residues.

This clonotype came up a few times. The genes are TRBV5-1 and TRBJ2-7, with D tentatively TRBD1 (6 bases). V lost 6 bases to trimming and J lost 5 bases, with 15 bases between them. CDR3 size: 13 residues. Looked up from germline, CDR1 is SGHRS and CDR2 is YFSETQ. CDR3 coding DNA: TGCGCCAGCAAAAGGGCAGGGGACAACGAGCAGTACTTC. Its translation is CASKRAGDNEQYF.

The CDR3 region is CASSHRGSYEQYF. CDR3 in DNA: TGTGCCAGCAGCCACCGGGGCTCCTACGAGCAGTACTTC. The chain has TRBV3-1 and TRBJ2-7, with a possible D match to TRBD2 (5 bases). Looked up from germline, CDR1 is LGHDT and CDR2 is YNNKEL (reference sequence). The V end lost 3 bases, the J end lost 0 bases, and 6 bases lay between the germline ends. This CDR3 contains 13 residues.

Here the CDR3 DNA reads TGTGCCAGCAGCCGAGGACAGACCCTCAAAACTGAAGCTTTCTTT. It yields the protein CASSRGQTLKTEAFF. The J gene is TRBJ1-1, the V gene TRBV11-1, with D perhaps TRBD1 (6 bases). The germline CDR1 and CDR2 sequences are SGHAT and FQDESV (reference sequence). Trimming left V 5 bases short and J 5 bases short, with 18 bases between. CDR3 length: 15 residues.

This clonotype was counted between two and nine times. The CDR3 here is CASSKQGQGAGQPQHF. CDR3 bases: TGTGCCAGTAGTAAACAAGGACAGGGAGCCGGGCAGCCCCAGCATTTT. This chain connects TRBV19 to TRBJ1-5, with TRBD1 matching over 8 bases. Germline CDR1 and CDR2: LNHDA and SQIVND (reference sequence). The V and J ends lost 4 bases and 7 bases, in that order; junction bases with no gene match: 12. The CDR3 contains 16 residues.

This clonotype was detected only a few times. V is TRBV3-1 and J is TRBJ1-2, with 10 bases aligning to TRBD1. V lost 7 bases, J lost 8 bases, and 10 bases stayed unmatched. The CDR3 contains 14 residues. In germline, CDR1 is LGHDT, CDR2 YNNKEL (reference sequence). The CDR3 bases are TGTGCCAGCAACCTAGGACAGGGGGATCAAGGCTACACCTTC. Amino acids: CASNLGQGDQGYTF.

CDR3: CASSLGAGGTDTQYF. In nucleotides, the CDR3 is TGTGCCAGCAGCTTAGGCGCGGGGGGCACAGATACGCAGTATTTT. V usage is TRBV7-3 and J usage is TRBJ2-3; 7 nucleotides line up with TRBD2. In germline, CDR1 is SGHTA, CDR2 FQGTGA. This CDR3 comprises 15 residues. The trim removed 2 bases at V and 1 base at J, leaving 3 bases unmatched.

This chain joins TRBV2 and TRBJ2-7; D is uncertain. The length of the CDR3 is 15 residues. The V and J ends lost 2 bases and 2 bases respectively, with 13 bases between them. CDR1 is SNHLY and CDR2 is FYNNEI in the germline V gene. The CDR3 coding sequence is TGTGCCAGCAGTGAATTAACAGCCACCCCCTACGAGCAGTACTTC. It yields the protein CASSELTATPYEQYF.

This clonotype was found a few times. This sequence joins TRBV20-1 and TRBJ2-7, with TRBD1 identical over 7 bases. The CDR3 spans 15 residues. CDR1 DFQATT and CDR2 SNEGSKA come from the germline V gene (reference sequence). The junction had 9 bases not matched to a gene; V was cut back by 0 bases and J by 4 bases. The CDR3 loop reads CSARDSGGASYEQYF. For the CDR3, the DNA is TGCAGTGCTAGAGATTCAGGGGGAGCCTCATACGAGCAGTACTTC.

The chain employs TRBV21-1 and TRBJ2-4. TRBV21-1 represents a pseudogene. This CDR3 has 15 amino acids. The CDR3, as DNA: TGTGCCAGCAGTATAGCGGGCTTAGCCAAAAACATTCAGTACTTC. Amino acid sequence: CASSIAGLAKNIQYF.

This chain uses TRBV12-3 or TRBV12-4 with TRBJ2-7; TRBD1 might be the D (6 bases). V lost 6 bases, J lost 5 bases, and 11 bases lay in between. The CDR3 is made up of 12 amino acids. The CDR3 loop is CASRTQGHEQYF. CDR3 in DNA: TGTGCCAGCAGAACACAGGGCCACGAGCAGTACTTC.

This clonotype was detected only a few times. V gene TRBV11-2 combines with J gene TRBJ2-3, with TRBD1 matching 7 bases. The J segment lost 2 bases and the V segment lost 8 bases, leaving 10 bases of the junction unmatched. CDR1 and CDR2 from the germline V gene are SGHAT and FQNNGV. This CDR3 contains 15 residues. CDR3 region: CASQGYRGYTDTQYF. The CDR3 coding sequence is TGTGCCAGCCAAGGCTACAGGGGATACACAGATACGCAGTATTTT.

The chain employs TRBV5-6 and TRBJ1-1; no reliable D call. The germline V gene has CDR1 SGHDT and CDR2 YYEEEE. Trimming left V 4 bases short and J 9 bases short, with 13 bases between. The CDR3 has 12 amino acids. CDR3 nucleotide sequence: TGTGCCAGCAGCCCCTATGGAGCGAAAGCTTTCTTT. Amino acids: CASSPYGAKAFF.

The chain couples TRBV27 to TRBJ2-7; the D gene is possibly TRBD2 (7 bases). CDR1 and CDR2 from the germline V gene are MNHEY and SMNVEV (reference sequence). Trimming shortened V by 4 bases and J by 1 base, and 20 bases separated the two germline ends. CDR3 length: 17 amino acids. CDR3 nucleotides: TGTGCCAGCAGTTGGAATCCGGGGGCGGGAGATTCCTACGAGCAGTACTTC. Protein product: CASSWNPGAGDSYEQYF.

The rearrangement joins TRBV19 to TRBJ1-1, with D uncertain. The germline V gene has CDR1 LNHDA and CDR2 SQIVND (reference sequence). V lost 6 bases to trimming and J lost 2 bases, with 19 bases between them. CDR3 length: 16 residues. CDR3 bases: TGTGCCAGTAGGTCGCCCGGGCAGCCTTATAACACTGAAGCTTTCTTT. Translation: CASRSPGQPYNTEAFF.

This clonotype has only a few counts. The gene calls are TRBV4-2 and TRBJ2-3, with D possibly matching TRBD2 (6 bases). V was cut by 1 base and J by 0 bases, with 11 bases left in between. This CDR3 has 16 amino acids. CDR1 is LGHNA and CDR2 is YNFKEQ in the germline V gene. The CDR3 sequence is CASSQVADLSTDTQYF. CDR3 nucleotides: TGTGCCAGCAGCCAAGTAGCGGATCTTAGCACAGATACGCAGTATTTT.

CDR3 loop: CASSFARAPQETQYF. The CDR3 DNA sequence: TGTGCCAGCAGCTTCGCAAGGGCTCCACAAGAGACCCAGTACTTC. The chain employs TRBV7-2 and TRBJ2-5; D remains ambiguous. The CDR3 loop spans 15 amino acids. The germline CDR1 and CDR2 sequences are SGHTA and FQGNSA. V dropped 3 bases and J dropped 2 bases, with 13 bases sitting between them.

The chain employs TRBV6-2 or TRBV6-3 and TRBJ2-7, with D unresolved. CDR3 length: 14 amino acids. CDR1 is MNHEY, CDR2 SVGEGT, per germline. Trimming removed 4 bases from V and 6 bases from J, with 16 bases in between. CDR3 nucleotide sequence: TGTGCCAGCAGTTCTCGGCCCCACCCCTCCGAGCAGTACTTC. Translating it yields CASSSRPHPSEQYF.

This clonotype was seen only a few times. The chain recombines TRBV3-1 with TRBJ2-7; D is unclear. V lost 5 bases and J lost 0, with 11 bases in between. CDR1 and CDR2 (germline): LGHDT, YNNKEL (reference sequence). This CDR3 comprises 14 residues. The CDR3 coding sequence is TGTGCCAGCAGCGCCCAGCGCCTCTCCTACGAGCAGTACTTC. Protein: CASSAQRLSYEQYF.

This clonotype was observed a few times. The chain combines TRBV24-1 with TRBJ2-2; tentatively, D is TRBD2 (7 bases). This CDR3 spans 14 amino acids. Per the germline V gene, CDR1 is KGHDR and CDR2 is SFDVKD. With 3 bases removed from V and 5 bases from J, the gap between germline ends came to 9 bases. This chain's CDR3 is CATSDGGATGELFF. The CDR3 nucleotides are TGTGCCACCAGTGATGGGGGGGCAACCGGGGAGCTGTTTTTT.

The J gene is TRBJ2-1, the V gene TRBV10-3; D unclear. The CDR3 is 12 amino acids. CDR1 is ENHRY and CDR2 is SYGVKD in the germline V gene. Trimming removed 4 bases at V and 6 bases at J, with 7 bases between. The CDR3 loop reads CAISGNFNEQFF. In DNA, the CDR3 is TGTGCCATCAGTGGAAACTTCAATGAGCAGTTCTTC.

The chain joins TRBV11-2 to TRBJ1-1, with 7 bases matching TRBD1. The CDR3 extends over 14 amino acids. Germline V gene sequence: CDR1 SGHAT, CDR2 FQNNGV. Losses at the gene ends were 0 bases for V and 7 bases for J; bases not matched to a gene: 5. CDR3 loop: CASSLDRGTVEAFF. The CDR3 region has the DNA TGTGCCAGCAGCTTAGATCGTGGGACAGTTGAAGCTTTCTTT.

The table lists this clonotype with a few counts. V and J are TRBV7-9 and TRBJ1-1; 7 bases match TRBD1. Per germline, CDR1 SEHNR and CDR2 FQNEAQ (reference sequence). V was clipped by 3 bases and J by 5 bases; unmatched bases: 3. CDR3 length: 13 residues. This CDR3 is CASSLTGTTEAFF. CDR3 bases: TGTGCCAGCAGCTTGACAGGGACTACTGAAGCTTTCTTT. Variable domain in full (rest from reference TRBV7-9 and TRBJ1-1): DTGVSQNPRHKITKRGQNVTFRCDPISEHNRLYWYRQTLGQGPEFLTYFQNEAQLEKSRLLSDRFSAERPKGSFSTLEIQRTEQGDSAMYLCASSLTGTTEAFFGQGTRLTVV.

V and J are TRBV9 and TRBJ1-3, with D uncertain. The germline V and J ends were trimmed by 3 bases and 0 bases, with 7 bases remaining between them. The CDR3 sequence is 14 residues long. Germline lookup yields CDR1 SGDLS and CDR2 YYNGEE. CDR3 nucleotide sequence: TGTGCCAGCAGCGCGGACGGCTCTGGAAACACCATATATTTT. Translation: CASSADGSGNTIYF.

J is TRBJ2-1 and V is TRBV28; 7 positions match TRBD1. CDR3 length: 19 residues. Germline assignment: CDR1 MDHEN and CDR2 SYDVKM. V gave up 3 bases and J gave up 4 bases; unmatched junction bases: 18. The CDR3 DNA is TGTGCCAGCAGTTTTCAAATCCTCGGACAGGAAAAAACTTACAATGAGCAGTTCTTC. As protein: CASSFQILGQEKTYNEQFF.

This clonotype was recorded a few times. This chain joins TRBV30 and TRBJ1-1; D is unclear. This CDR3 has 13 residues. V lost 5 bases, J lost 1 base, and 11 bases lay in between. Germline V gene sequence: CDR1 GTSNPN, CDR2 SVGIG (reference sequence). The CDR3 sequence is CAWFRFGNTEAFF. The CDR3 DNA is TGTGCCTGGTTTCGGTTCGGGAACACTGAAGCTTTCTTT.